These 32 T cell receptor beta chains share one sample of origin, sequenced in a study of human T cells and chemical hapten exposure. This sample's time point: patch test 1, 2 weeks after DPC sensitization. Regarding treatment: therapeutic diphenylcyclopropenone sensitization with weekly scalp DPC. TCRdb recomputed calls from the RACE reads with MiXCR, one row per CDR3 protein. The repertoire holds roughly 13,000 distinct CDR3 sequences, with about a sixth as singletons. This specimen was whole blood, taken in connection with sensitization to the hapten diphenylcyclopropenone (DPC). The receptor set was obtained from a woman aged 30 to 39 with alopecia areata. Some clones in this sample may be carry-over from other donors' samples.

This rearrangement joins TRBV29-1 to TRBJ2-1; D call uncertain. This CDR3 is 14 amino acids long. Trimming removed 2 bases at V and 0 bases at J, with 8 bases between. Germline CDR1 and CDR2: SQVTM and ANQGSEA. The CDR3 loop reads CSVESASSYNEQFF. The CDR3 region has the DNA TGCAGCGTTGAATCTGCCAGCTCCTACAATGAGCAGTTCTTC.

This clonotype is medium-sized (0.01 to 0.1%) within its sample. The genes are TRBV7-9 and TRBJ2-3, with D perhaps TRBD1 (5 bases). The ends were cut back, 1 base at V and 2 bases at J, with 10 bases in the middle. This CDR3 is 15 amino acids long. Germline CDR1 and CDR2: SEHNR and FQNEAQ (reference sequence). The CDR3 DNA reads TGTGCCAGCAGCTTAGTTCAGGGCTTCACAGATACGCAGTATTTT. Protein sequence: CASSLVQGFTDTQYF.

This clonotype was seen a handful of times. The rearrangement uses TRBV11-3 and TRBJ2-5; D perhaps matches TRBD2 (5 bases). V lost 3 bases to trimming and J lost 5 bases, with 16 bases between them. Germline V gives CDR1 SGHNT, CDR2 YENEEA. The CDR3 is made up of 15 amino acids. The DNA for the CDR3 is TGTGCCAGCAGCTTCTCCGTCTACCCGGGGGAGACCCAGTACTTC. As protein: CASSFSVYPGETQYF.

At least ten counts were recorded for this clonotype. The chain has TRBV14 and TRBJ2-3; TRBD1 is a possible D gene (6 bases). The CDR3 has 15 amino acids. Trimming stripped 0 bases from V and 4 bases from J, with 11 bases between. Germline assignment: CDR1 SGHDN and CDR2 FVKESK. The CDR3 DNA follows: TGTGCCAGCAGCCAAGATAACAGGGCGGCAGATACGCAGTATTTT. Translation: CASSQDNRAADTQYF. The variable domain in full, with the rest retrieved from reference TRBV14 and TRBJ2-3, is EAGVTQFPSHSVIEKGQTVTLRCDPISGHDNLYWYRRVMGKEIKFLLHFVKESKQDESGMPNNRFLAERTGGTYSTLKVQPAELEDSGVYFCASSQDNRAADTQYFGPGTRLTVL.

This sequence joins TRBV7-9 and TRBJ2-1, with D tentatively TRBD1 (7 bases). The length of the CDR3 is 15 residues. Germline V lookup: CDR1 SEHNR, CDR2 FQNEAQ (reference sequence). Trimming took off 1 base at V and 6 bases at J, with 13 bases between the two ends. The CDR3 reads CASSLESRGVNEQFF. Here the CDR3 DNA reads TGTGCCAGCAGCTTAGAGTCCAGGGGGGTCAATGAGCAGTTCTTC.

In its sample, this clonotype was seen many times. The CDR3 DNA reads as TGCGCCAGCAGCTCAGGGGACAATCAGCCCCAGCATTTT. Encoded protein: CASSSGDNQPQHF. V usage is TRBV5-1 and J usage is TRBJ1-5; D is possibly TRBD1 (6 bases). This CDR3 comprises 13 residues. The V end was cut by 3 bases, the J end by 3 bases, with 7 bases between. Germline CDR1 SGHRS, CDR2 YFSETQ.

The rearrangement joins TRBV7-2 to TRBJ2-3; 7 bases are shared with TRBD2. Per the germline V gene, CDR1 is SGHTA and CDR2 is FQGNSA. The V segment lost 7 bases and the J segment 6 bases; nucleotides outside the gene matches: 10. CDR3 length equals 14 residues. As DNA, the CDR3 is TGTGCCAGCACTTCTCGGACTAGGGGCGATACGCAGTATTTT. Its protein is CASTSRTRGDTQYF.

This clonotype was counted at least ten times. The V gene is TRBV18, the J gene TRBJ2-4; TRBD1 aligns across 10 bases. This CDR3 contains 15 residues. V trimming: 3 bases; J trimming: 4 bases; junction bases outside the gene matches: 3. Germline lookup yields CDR1 KGHSH and CDR2 LQKENI. The CDR3 loop is CASSPRQGAKNIQYF. The CDR3 bases are TGTGCCAGCTCACCGCGACAGGGGGCGAAAAACATTCAGTACTTC.

V and J are TRBV12-3 or TRBV12-4 and TRBJ2-3; unclear D gene. Trimming took off 8 bases at V and 0 bases at J, with 12 bases between the two ends. The CDR3 spans 14 residues. Here the CDR3 reads CASQDATSTDTQYF. The CDR3 DNA follows: TGTGCCAGCCAGGACGCGACTAGCACAGATACGCAGTATTTT.

The genes are TRBV20-1 and TRBJ1-1; D is uncertain. The V end was cut by 1 base, the J end by 5 bases, with 14 bases between. Germline V gene lookup returns CDR1 DFQATT and CDR2 SNEGSKA (reference sequence). The CDR3 loop spans 14 amino acids. The CDR3 coding sequence is TGCAGTGCTAGAGGCCAGCAGGCTGTGACTGAAGCTTTCTTT. It codes for CSARGQQAVTEAFF.

This clonotype is deemed medium-sized (0.01 to 0.1%). The rearrangement joins TRBV5-1 to TRBJ2-1; D might be TRBD2 (5 bases). The CDR3 contains 15 residues. The V end was cut by 4 bases, the J end by 4 bases, with 15 bases between. Germline lookup yields CDR1 SGHRS and CDR2 YFSETQ. CDR3 sequence (DNA): TGCGCCAGCAGCCCCAGACGCGAGGGATACAATGAGCAGTTCTTC. Protein: CASSPRREGYNEQFF.

As concerns this clonotype: At one end the junction does not follow the germline gene, possibly because of a read error. The chain carries TRBV7-7 and TRBJ2-7, with TRBD1 identical over 11 bases. Per the germline V gene, CDR1 is SSHAT and CDR2 is FNYEAQ (reference sequence). The CDR3 sequence is 16 residues long. The CDR3 coding sequence is TGTGCTAGCAGCTTAGCCCGGGACAGGGGGATGTACGAGCAGTACTTC. Encoded protein: CASSLARDRGMYEQYF.

This clonotype has only one observation. The rearrangement links TRBV6-6 to TRBJ2-5, with D possibly TRBD2 on 5 matching bases. This CDR3 spans 16 amino acids. CDR1 MNHNY and CDR2 SVGAGI come from the germline V gene (reference sequence). V dropped 2 bases and J dropped 1 base, with 14 bases sitting between them. The chain's CDR3 is CASSYRTGIPQETQYF. CDR3 nucleotides: TGTGCCAGCAGTTACAGGACGGGGATCCCCCAAGAGACCCAGTACTTC.

This clonotype showed up many times. CDR3 amino acids: CASGNRGSSGNTIYF. The CDR3 region has the DNA TGTGCCAGCGGAAACAGGGGAAGCTCTGGAAACACCATATATTTT. The rearrangement uses TRBV6-1 and TRBJ1-3; TRBD1 agrees at 7 bases. CDR1 is MNHNS and CDR2 is SASEGT in the germline V gene. This CDR3 contains 15 residues. The J segment lost 0 bases and the V segment lost 8 bases, leaving 7 bases of the junction unmatched.

In its sample, this clonotype was seen many times. V and J are TRBV29-1 and TRBJ2-7; D unresolved. V lost 0 bases, J lost 5 bases, and 14 bases lay in between. The CDR3 is made up of 14 amino acids. Germline CDR1 is SQVTM and CDR2 is ANQGSEA. Written as DNA, the CDR3 is TGCAGCGTTGAAGATGGCAGTCTTAGGAACGAGCAGTACGTC. Translated: CSVEDGSLRNEQYV.

This clonotype was seen many times. This rearrangement joins TRBV12-3 or TRBV12-4 to TRBJ1-1; D unresolved. This CDR3 is 15 amino acids long. V was shortened by 7 bases and J by 0 bases, with 15 bases between the two germline ends. The CDR3 nucleotides read TGTGCCAGCACTAAAGGTGAGACCATGAACACTGAAGCTTTCTTT. Its translation is CASTKGETMNTEAFF.

In its sample, this clonotype was seen a few times. The V gene is TRBV7-2, the J gene TRBJ1-6; 7 bases are shared with TRBD1. Germline V gives CDR1 SGHTA, CDR2 FQGNSA. The ends lost 2 bases at V and 7 bases at J; junction bases unmatched: 8. There are 16 residues in the CDR3. CDR3 residues: CASSLSMTGRNSPLHF. The CDR3 coding sequence is TGTGCCAGCAGCTTAAGCATGACAGGGAGGAATTCACCCCTCCACTTT.

The chain's CDR3 is CASSLVPQGPSDTIYF. The CDR3 DNA reads TGTGCCAGCAGCTTAGTCCCACAGGGGCCATCGGACACCATATATTTT. V usage is TRBV7-9 and J usage is TRBJ1-3; 7 positions match TRBD1. This CDR3 is 16 amino acids long. The germline V gene encodes CDR1 SEHNR and CDR2 FQNEAQ (reference sequence). After removal of 1 base from V and 8 bases from J, the junction contained 11 bases not matched to a gene. Full variable domain (remainder filled in from reference TRBV7-9 and TRBJ1-3): DTGVSQNPRHKITKRGQNVTFRCDPISEHNRLYWYRQTLGQGPEFLTYFQNEAQLEKSRLLSDRFSAERPKGSFSTLEIQRTEQGDSAMYLCASSLVPQGPSDTIYFGEGSWLTVV.

There are many counts of this clonotype. This chain connects TRBV3-1 to TRBJ1-4, with D possibly being TRBD1 (5 bases). Trimming removed 2 bases at V and 7 bases at J, with 8 bases between. Per the germline V gene, CDR1 is LGHDT and CDR2 is YNNKEL (reference sequence). CDR3 length: 13 amino acids. CDR3 in DNA: TGTGCCAGCAGCCAACTGGGGGGTGAAAAACTGTTTTTT. Its translation is CASSQLGGEKLFF.

This clonotype was found a few times. The CDR3 region has the DNA TGCAGCGTAGTTAAAAACTATGGCTACACCTTC. It is translated as CSVVKNYGYTF. The chain recombines TRBV29-1 with TRBJ1-2; the D is unclear. The CDR3 is 11 amino acids. From germline, CDR1 is SQVTM and CDR2 ANQGSEA. The V end lost 6 bases, the J end lost 2 bases, and 7 bases lay between the germline ends.

At least ten counts were recorded for this clonotype. The chain recombines TRBV7-8 with TRBJ1-1, with D maybe TRBD1 (6 bases). The CDR3 extends over 16 amino acids. V lost 4 bases and J 3 bases, leaving 18 bases between the germline ends. CDR1 and CDR2 from the germline V gene are SGHVS and FQNEAQ. The CDR3 loop reads CASSSPTGRRDTEAFF. As DNA, the CDR3 is TGTGCCAGCAGCTCGCCGACAGGAAGGAGGGACACTGAAGCTTTCTTT.

V and J are TRBV4-2 and TRBJ1-5; tentatively, D is TRBD1 (5 bases). With 0 bases removed from V and 6 bases from J, the gap between germline ends came to 12 bases. The germline gives CDR1 LGHNA, CDR2 YNFKEQ. The CDR3 is 15 residues long. The CDR3 protein is CASSQDGQGLQPQHF. The CDR3 bases are TGTGCCAGCAGCCAAGATGGGCAGGGTCTTCAGCCCCAGCATTTT.

The CDR3 nucleotides read TGTGCCAGCAGACCGGGACAGGGGTGGTATCAGCCCCAGCATTTT. It yields the protein CASRPGQGWYQPQHF. The J gene is TRBJ1-5, the V gene TRBV2, with 10 bases identical to TRBD1. J lost 5 bases, V lost 6 bases, and 7 bases had no gene match. The CDR3 is made up of 15 amino acids. Per the germline V gene, CDR1 is SNHLY and CDR2 is FYNNEI.

By proportion, this clonotype is medium-sized. This chain uses TRBV7-9 with TRBJ1-4; 8 nucleotides match TRBD1. V was clipped by 5 bases and J by 0 bases; unmatched bases: 2. Germline CDR1 is SEHNR and CDR2 is FQNEAQ (reference sequence). This CDR3 has 15 residues. CDR3 protein: CASSEQGATNEKLFF. CDR3 nucleotides: TGTGCCAGCAGCGAACAGGGGGCAACTAATGAAAAACTGTTTTTT.

By proportion, this clonotype is large. CDR3 amino acids: CASSNPTTGGHGYTF. The CDR3 DNA follows: TGTGCCAGCAGCAATCCAACGACAGGGGGTCATGGCTACACCTTC. J is TRBJ1-2 and V is TRBV21-1; the D call of TRBD1 is as the table states it, not checked on the DNA. TRBV21-1 is noted as a pseudogene. The CDR3 runs to 15 residues.

There are a few counts of this clonotype. The chain is built from TRBV10-3 and TRBJ2-7; D unresolved. The CDR3 contains 11 residues. Deletions cut 2 bases from V and 7 bases from J, with 6 bases between. Germline V gives CDR1 ENHRY, CDR2 SYGVKD. The CDR3 DNA follows: TGTGCCATCAGTGAGGGGAATGAGCAGTACTTC. As protein: CAISEGNEQYF.

By its share, this clonotype is medium-sized. The rearrangement joins TRBV18 to TRBJ1-6; no clear D gene. Germline CDR1 is KGHSH and CDR2 is LQKENI. V dropped 5 bases and J dropped 7 bases, with 15 bases sitting between them. CDR3 length: 15 residues. CDR3 sequence reads: CASSSLDGENSPLHF. The CDR3 region has the DNA TGTGCCAGCTCATCTCTAGACGGGGAAAATTCACCCCTCCACTTT.

By share, this clonotype counts as medium-sized. The rearrangement links TRBV10-3 to TRBJ2-7; 11 nucleotides align to TRBD2. Per germline, CDR1 ENHRY and CDR2 SYGVKD. This CDR3 contains 14 residues. V was clipped by 4 bases and J by 7 bases; unmatched bases: 6. The CDR3 sequence: CAISALAGVGEQYV. DNA for the CDR3: TGTGCCATCAGTGCACTAGCGGGAGTCGGGGAGCAGTACGTC.

This clonotype is medium-sized in the sample. The chain employs TRBV7-9 and TRBJ2-2; D is perhaps TRBD2 (5 bases). Germline CDR1 reads SEHNR; CDR2 reads FQNEAQ (reference sequence). V lost 3 bases and J 4 bases, leaving 15 bases between the germline ends. The CDR3 totals 16 residues. CDR3 sequence reads: CASSFSSAAGTGELFF. The CDR3 bases are TGTGCCAGCAGCTTTAGTTCCGCCGCGGGCACCGGGGAGCTGTTTTTT.

This clonotype has more than one count but fewer than ten. This rearrangement joins TRBV20-1 to TRBJ2-3, with 10 bases matching TRBD2. J was trimmed by 0 bases and V by 7 bases; bases with no gene match: 10. This CDR3 has 16 residues. Germline CDR1 DFQATT, CDR2 SNEGSKA (reference sequence). The CDR3, as DNA: TGCAGTGTCAGACCTAGCGGGAGATTGAGCACAGATACGCAGTATTTT. Protein sequence: CSVRPSGRLSTDTQYF.

This clonotype has at least ten counts. This chain joins TRBV20-1 and TRBJ1-5, with D maybe TRBD1 (5 bases). This CDR3 has 13 residues. The ends were cut back, 2 bases at V and 6 bases at J, with 11 bases in the middle. Per the germline V gene, CDR1 is DFQATT and CDR2 is SNEGSKA (reference sequence). The CDR3 is CSARSPGGQPQHF. CDR3 sequence (DNA): TGCAGTGCTAGATCTCCTGGGGGTCAGCCCCAGCATTTT.

By proportion, this clonotype is medium-sized (0.01 to 0.1%). V gene TRBV5-1 combines with J gene TRBJ2-4, with 10 positions matching TRBD1. Per germline, CDR1 SGHRS and CDR2 YFSETQ. The CDR3 is made up of 16 amino acids. The V and J ends lost 4 bases and 0 bases, in that order; junction bases with no gene match: 4. The CDR3 region has the DNA TGCGCCAGCAGCCCCGGGACAGGGGAAGCCAAAAACATTCAGTACTTC. Its translation is CASSPGTGEAKNIQYF. The complete variable domain, with remaining parts taken from reference TRBV5-1 and TRBJ2-4, reads KAGVTQTPRYLIKTRGQQVTLSCSPISGHRSVSWYQQTPGQGLQFLFEYFSETQRNKGNFPGRFSGRQFSNSRSEMNVSTLELGDSALYLCASSPGTGEAKNIQYFGAGTRLSVL.